The 4 T cell receptor beta chains in this list originate from one sample, sequenced in a study of blood T cell repertoires in COVID-19. Data came from immunoSEQ multiplex PCR; TCRdb stores just in-frame clones and leaves some out. In the table there are 200,000 to 300,000 clones, less than 90% of which are singletons. The sample comprised peripheral blood. These receptors came from a man in his 60s with acute or convalescent COVID-19.

This clone occurred once. CDR3 in amino acids: CAWSGGRGGDYGYTF. DNA of the CDR3: TGTGCCTGGAGCGGGGGGAGAGGTGGGGACTATGGCTACACCTTC. The J gene is TRBJ1-2, the V gene TRBV30; D possibly corresponds to TRBD1 (5 bases). Trimming cost V 3 bases and J 3 bases, with 17 bases left between them. Looked up from germline, CDR1 is GTSNPN and CDR2 is SVGIG (reference sequence). CDR3 length: 15 residues. Looking up the rest from reference TRBV30 and TRBJ1-2 gives the full variable domain: SQTIHQWPATLVQPVGSPLSLECTVEGTSNPNLYWYRQAAGRGLQLLFYSVGIGQISSEVPQNLSASRPQDRQFILSSKKLLLSDSGFYLCAWSGGRGGDYGYTFGSGTRLTVV.

Concerning this clone: A much larger clone lies a single base off, so this may be a read error. CDR3 in DNA: TGTGCCATCAGTGACAGCTCTGGAAACACCATATATTTT. It is translated as CAISDSSGNTIYF. The chain uses TRBV10-3 and TRBJ1-3; D is unresolved. The V and J ends lost 3 bases and 0 bases respectively, with 3 bases between them. Per the germline V gene, CDR1 is ENHRY and CDR2 is SYGVKD. This CDR3 spans 13 amino acids.

The chain combines TRBV6-5 with TRBJ2-4; no clear D gene. The V and J ends lost 7 bases and 6 bases respectively, with 7 bases between them. The germline V gene has CDR1 MNHEY and CDR2 SVGAGI. This CDR3 spans 11 amino acids. This CDR3 is CASIQLNIQYF. CDR3 nucleotides: TGTGCCAGCATCCAATTAAACATTCAGTACTTC.

The rearrangement links TRBV5-1 to TRBJ1-1, with TRBD1 identical over 7 bases. Germline V gene sequence: CDR1 SGHRS, CDR2 YFSETQ. V shed 0 bases, J shed 8 bases, and the junction held 13 bases outside the gene matches. The CDR3 has 16 amino acids. CDR3 in amino acids: CASSLDPGQINEEAFF. The CDR3 coding sequence is TGCGCCAGCAGCTTGGACCCGGGACAGATAAACGAGGAAGCTTTCTTT.